This T cell receptor (beta chain) was documented in a study of spatial heterogeneity in lung cancer. In the study overall: Compared with alpha-chain sequences, beta-chain sequences were consistently detected in greater numbers.

A distinct unique molecular identifier was carried by each TCR cDNA molecule. From the 5' RACE reads, TCRdb called clonotypes with MiXCR, one entry per CDR3 protein. The top ten clones hold 7% to 10% of a sample with around 15,000 distinct CDR3 sequences, around 6.6% of them seen once. Whole-study results and caveats: Within tumors, counts of expanded alpha and beta TCRs tracked tumor mutation counts.

Time point defined: sample taken at primary tumor resection. Unsorted samples of tumor, nontumor lung or frozen PBMC had their whole RNA sequenced. Germline values: CDR1 DFQATT, CDR2 SNEGSKA (reference sequence). V lost 6 bases and J lost 5, with 23 bases in between. CDR3 length: 17 residues. About this clonotype: As yet, its antigen is unknown.

The chain joins TRBV20-1 to TRBJ1-6; D might be TRBD1 (5 bases). The TCR comes from a male donor with early-stage non-small cell lung cancer. Sequencing used lung tumor tissue, obtained at surgery. The CDR3 sequence is CSARTGTRGANNSPLHF. DNA for the CDR3: TGCAGTGCCAGGACCGGGACCCGTGGGGCCAATAATTCACCCCTCCACTTT.